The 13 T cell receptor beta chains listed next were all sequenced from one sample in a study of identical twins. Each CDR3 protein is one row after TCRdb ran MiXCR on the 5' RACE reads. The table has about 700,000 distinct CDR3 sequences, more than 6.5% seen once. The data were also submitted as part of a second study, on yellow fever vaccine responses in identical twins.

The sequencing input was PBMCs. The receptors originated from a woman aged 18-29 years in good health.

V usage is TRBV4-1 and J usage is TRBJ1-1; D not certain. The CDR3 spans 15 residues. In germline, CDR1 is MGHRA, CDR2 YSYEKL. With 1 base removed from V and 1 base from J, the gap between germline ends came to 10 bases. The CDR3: CASSQVTGGNTEAFF. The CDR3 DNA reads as TGCGCCAGCAGCCAAGTAACGGGTGGGAACACTGAAGCTTTCTTT.

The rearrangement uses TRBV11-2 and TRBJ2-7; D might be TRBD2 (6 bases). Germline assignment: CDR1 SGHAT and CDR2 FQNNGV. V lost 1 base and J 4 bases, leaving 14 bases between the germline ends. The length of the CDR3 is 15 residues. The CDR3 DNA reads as TGTGCCAGCAGCTTAGCTAGCGCCCCTAGGTACGAGCAGTACTTC. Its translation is CASSLASAPRYEQYF.

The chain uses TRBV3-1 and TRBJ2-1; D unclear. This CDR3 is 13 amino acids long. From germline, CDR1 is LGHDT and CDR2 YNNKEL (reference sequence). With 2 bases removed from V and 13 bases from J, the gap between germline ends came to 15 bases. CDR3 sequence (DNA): TGTGCCAGCAGCCAATCCAGGACCTCCGATCAGTTCTTC. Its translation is CASSQSRTSDQFF.

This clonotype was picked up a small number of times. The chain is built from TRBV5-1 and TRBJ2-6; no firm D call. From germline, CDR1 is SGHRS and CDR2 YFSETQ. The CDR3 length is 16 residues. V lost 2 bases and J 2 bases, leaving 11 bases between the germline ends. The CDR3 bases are TGCGCCAGCAGCTTTGGCTCGGACCCTGGGGCCAACGTCCTGACTTTC. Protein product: CASSFGSDPGANVLTF. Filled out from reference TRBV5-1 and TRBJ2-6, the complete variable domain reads KAGVTQTPRYLIKTRGQQVTLSCSPISGHRSVSWYQQTPGQGLQFLFEYFSETQRNKGNFPGRFSGRQFSNSRSEMNVSTLELGDSALYLCASSFGSDPGANVLTFGAGSRLTVL.

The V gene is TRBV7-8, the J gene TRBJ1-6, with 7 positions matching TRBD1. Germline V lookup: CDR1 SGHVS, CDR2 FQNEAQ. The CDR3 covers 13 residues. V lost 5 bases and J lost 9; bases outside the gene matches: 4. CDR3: CASSRDRGSPLHF. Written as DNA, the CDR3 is TGTGCCAGCAGCCGGGACAGAGGTTCACCCCTCCACTTT.

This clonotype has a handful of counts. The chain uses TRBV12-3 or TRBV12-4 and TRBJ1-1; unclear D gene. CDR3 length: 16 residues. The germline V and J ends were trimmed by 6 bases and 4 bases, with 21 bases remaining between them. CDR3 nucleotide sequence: TGTGCCAGCAGCCCCGGCGGGAACCCATTTGCCACTGAAGCTTTCTTT. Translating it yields CASSPGGNPFATEAFF.

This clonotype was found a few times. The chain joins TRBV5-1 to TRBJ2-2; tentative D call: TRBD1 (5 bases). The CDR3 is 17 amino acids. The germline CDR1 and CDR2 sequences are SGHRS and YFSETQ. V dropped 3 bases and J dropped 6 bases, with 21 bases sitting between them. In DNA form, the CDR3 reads TGCGCCAGCAGCTCCATCTTTGGGGCAGGGTCGGCCGGGGAGCTGTTTTTT. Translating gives CASSSIFGAGSAGELFF.

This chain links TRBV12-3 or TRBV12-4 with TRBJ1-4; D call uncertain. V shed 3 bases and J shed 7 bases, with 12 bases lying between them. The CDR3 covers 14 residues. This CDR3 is CASSFAGSSEKLFF. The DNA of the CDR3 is TGTGCCAGCAGTTTTGCGGGGTCCAGTGAAAAACTGTTTTTT.

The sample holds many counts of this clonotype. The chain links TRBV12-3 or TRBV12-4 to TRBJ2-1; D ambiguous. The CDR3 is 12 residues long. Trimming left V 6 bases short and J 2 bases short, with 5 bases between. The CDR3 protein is CASSQTYNEQFF. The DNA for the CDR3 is TGTGCCAGCAGCCAGACCTACAATGAGCAGTTCTTC.

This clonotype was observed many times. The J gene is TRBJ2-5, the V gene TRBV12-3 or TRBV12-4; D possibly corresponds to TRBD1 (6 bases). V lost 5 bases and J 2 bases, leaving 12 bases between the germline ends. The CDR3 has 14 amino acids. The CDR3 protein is CASSPGQKQETQYF. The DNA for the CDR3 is TGTGCCAGCAGTCCCGGACAGAAACAAGAGACCCAGTACTTC.

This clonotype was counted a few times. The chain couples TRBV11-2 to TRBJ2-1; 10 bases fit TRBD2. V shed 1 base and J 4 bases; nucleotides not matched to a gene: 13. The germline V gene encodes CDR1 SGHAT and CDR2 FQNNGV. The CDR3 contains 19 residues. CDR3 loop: CASSLVSTSGIPSYNEQFF. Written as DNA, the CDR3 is TGTGCCAGCAGCTTAGTATCTACTAGCGGGATACCATCTTACAATGAGCAGTTCTTC.

Here the CDR3 DNA reads TGTGCCAGCTCACCCCAAAACTATAATTCACCCCTCCACTTT. Its translation is CASSPQNYNSPLHF. The chain carries TRBV18 and TRBJ1-6; no reliable D call. Trimming shortened V by 3 bases and J by 3 bases, and 6 bases separated the two germline ends. The CDR3 runs 14 residues. Germline V gives CDR1 KGHSH, CDR2 LQKENI.

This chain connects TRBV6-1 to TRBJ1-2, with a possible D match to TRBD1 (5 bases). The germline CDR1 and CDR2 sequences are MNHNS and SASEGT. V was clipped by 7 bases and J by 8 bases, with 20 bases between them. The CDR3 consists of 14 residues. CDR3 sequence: CASNDNSGTRGYTF. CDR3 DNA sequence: TGTGCCAGCAACGACAATTCCGGGACGAGGGGCTACACCTTC.